This T cell receptor (beta chain) was documented in a study of T cells after yellow fever vaccination. Study summary: SMART-Seq v4 Ultra Low Input handled preparation of low-cell-number fractions.

Study-level points and caveats: Post-booster reappearance was seen for most primary-vaccination clones (96% CD4, about 90% CD8). Within FACS-sorted repertoires, abundant clonotypes contaminating from the bulk population could be present.

A remark on this clonotype: As yet, its antigen is unknown.

Conversion of TCR transcripts into cDNA relied on 5'RACE template switching, which added a universal primer site and UMIs. TCRdb re-called the 5' RACE reads through MiXCR, storing one row per CDR3 protein. The sample lists around 300,000 distinct CDR3 sequences, 13% occurring once. The CDR3 loop spans 17 amino acids. Germline CDR1 reads MNHEY; CDR2 reads SVGEGT. Unmatched junction bases numbered 7, after V lost 6 bases and J lost 0 bases. The sequenced sample was CD4+ T cells sorted from PBMCs, obtained 45 days after the yellow fever booster vaccination. The sequence derives from a man aged 30 to 45 who received the YFV17D yellow fever vaccine. V and J are TRBV6-2 or TRBV6-3 and TRBJ2-1, with 11 bases fitting TRBD2. This chain's CDR3 is CASRPTSGGHSYNEQFF. The CDR3 DNA sequence: TGTGCCAGCAGACCAACTAGCGGGGGACACTCCTACAATGAGCAGTTCTTC.